This is a list of T cell receptor beta chains from one sample in a study of blood T cell repertoires in COVID-19. Produced via immunoSEQ multiplex PCR; TCRdb's table is partial and in-frame only. This sample has some 260,000 clones, with roughly 80% found just once. Sequenced input: peripheral blood. These receptors were collected from a woman aged 80 or over with active or convalescent COVID-19. Both conserved end residues are trimmed from each CDR3. D genes are given only for firm matches.

v_gene	j_gene	d_gene	CDR3aa
TRBV6-6	TRBJ2-3	TRBD2	ASSQLADTQY
TRBV28	TRBJ1-3	NA	ASCKGAGNTIY
TRBV18	TRBJ1-3	NA	ASSAGASGNTIY
TRBV5-5	TRBJ2-7	NA	ASSLAGTYEQY
TRBV19	TRBJ2-1	NA	ASTPEGRGRISYNEQF
TRBV19	TRBJ2-6	TRBD1	ASSANRDRGISGANVLT
TRBV10-1	TRBJ2-1	TRBD1	ARRGLDRVNEQF
TRBV19	TRBJ2-7	NA	ATIPETGGLDLPYEQY
TRBV29-1	TRBJ1-5	TRBD1	SVALSGTGIGQPQH
TRBV7-9	TRBJ1-1	TRBD1	ASSRLGQEGEAF
TRBV3-1/TRBV3-2	TRBJ2-7	TRBD1	ASSPTGGYEQY
TRBV20-1	TRBJ1-1	NA	SASIGGMNTEAF
TRBV5-4	TRBJ2-1	NA	ASSTLSGRYNEQF
TRBV18	TRBJ1-2	NA	ASSPTTNRLLGYT
TRBV6-5	TRBJ2-4	NA	ASASTGAKNIQY
TRBV5-8	TRBJ2-7	NA	ASSLFSNGGSYEQY
TRBV9	TRBJ1-1	NA	ASSVERGTEAF
TRBV4-2	TRBJ2-7	TRBD1	ASSQAKTGEEQY
TRBV5-1	TRBJ2-1	NA	ASSPGQHRSPYNEQF
TRBV14	TRBJ2-2	NA	ASSPGTNTGELF
TRBV3-1/TRBV3-2	TRBJ1-2	NA	ASSLRGADSSGYT
TRBV5-1	TRBJ2-3	NA	ASSLDGGFWGTDTQY
TRBV5-1	TRBJ1-6	TRBD1	ATSDREGSPLH
TRBV10-3	TRBJ1-1	NA	AISTGSTEAF
TRBV7-9	TRBJ2-3	TRBD2	ASSLARLAGAGLTDTQY
TRBV28	TRBJ1-2	TRBD1	ASSPGGTNYGYT
TRBV19	TRBJ1-1	TRBD1	ASRWTGWDTEAF
TRBV28	TRBJ2-7	NA	ASTEPERSYEQY